These T cell receptor beta chains were read from a single sample in a study of blood T cell repertoires in COVID-19. Method: immunoSEQ multiplex PCR; TCRdb's copy keeps in-frame clones and lacks some. The sample yields tens of thousands of clones, less than 90% seen once. Sequencing used peripheral blood. These receptors came from a man aged 45-65 years with acute or convalescent COVID-19. CDR3s include the opening cysteine and the closing phenylalanine or tryptophan.

J gene: TRBJ2-7
V gene: TRBV4-3
CDR3 protein: CASSLTYRGQTYEQYF

J gene: TRBJ1-1
V gene: TRBV7-9
CDR3 protein: CASSLGQIHEAFF

J gene: TRBJ2-7
V gene: TRBV6-5
CDR3 protein: CASRATGGTYEQYF

J gene: TRBJ2-1
V gene: TRBV7-8
CDR3 protein: CASSLVRGGQGASEQFF

J gene: TRBJ2-7
V gene: TRBV4-3
CDR3 protein: CASSQDPGYYEQYF

J gene: TRBJ2-3
V gene: TRBV6-5
CDR3 protein: CASLRGRLTDTQYF

J gene: TRBJ2-7
V gene: TRBV19
CDR3 protein: CASRLRGLGDEQYF

J gene: TRBJ2-3
V gene: TRBV10-3
CDR3 protein: CAARAGSTDTQYF

J gene: TRBJ2-1
V gene: TRBV9
CDR3 protein: CASSVGSLAGGREQFF

J gene: TRBJ1-5
V gene: TRBV10-2
CDR3 protein: CASSDWGTGVNQPQHF

J gene: TRBJ1-2
V gene: TRBV7-9
CDR3 protein: CATPVTVYGYTF

J gene: TRBJ1-1
V gene: TRBV24-1
CDR3 protein: CATSDWANTEAFF

J gene: TRBJ2-1
V gene: TRBV9
CDR3 protein: CASSIGTSGTNEQFF

J gene: TRBJ2-3
V gene: TRBV6-5
CDR3 protein: CASSFFGTGRDTQYF

J gene: TRBJ1-2
V gene: TRBV4-2
CDR3 protein: CASSQEGQLGGYTF

J gene: TRBJ2-5
V gene: TRBV4-1
CDR3 protein: CASSQLTSGGSETQYF

J gene: TRBJ2-2
V gene: TRBV7-6
CDR3 protein: CASSSNAGGTGELFF

J gene: TRBJ2-2
V gene: TRBV5-4
CDR3 protein: CASSLLDRVSGELFF

J gene: TRBJ2-3
V gene: TRBV10-3
CDR3 protein: CAISAELAENTDTQYF

J gene: TRBJ2-7
V gene: TRBV7-2
CDR3 protein: CASSSQDSYEQYF

J gene: TRBJ2-3
V gene: TRBV6-6
CDR3 protein: CASSIGGEDTQYF

J gene: TRBJ2-1
V gene: TRBV3-1/TRBV3-2
CDR3 protein: CASSQALTTSGGDNEQFF

J gene: TRBJ2-1
V gene: TRBV9
CDR3 protein: CASSQITGHNEQFF

J gene: TRBJ1-4
V gene: TRBV19
CDR3 protein: CASSILRTTNEKLFF

J gene: TRBJ1-3
V gene: TRBV9
CDR3 protein: CASSAEQGFGGNTIYF

J gene: TRBJ2-1
V gene: TRBV19
CDR3 protein: CASSLPGTGGNEQFF

J gene: TRBJ1-5
V gene: TRBV6-5
CDR3 protein: CASSPTSHSNQPQHF

J gene: TRBJ2-1
V gene: TRBV30
CDR3 protein: CAWSRQGYEQFF

J gene: TRBJ1-2
V gene: TRBV3-1/TRBV3-2
CDR3 protein: CASSHIDSDRGGYTF

J gene: TRBJ1-6
V gene: TRBV5-8
CDR3 protein: CASSIRWSSYNSPLHF

J gene: TRBJ1-2
V gene: TRBV2
CDR3 protein: CASRRQGAGGYTF

J gene: TRBJ1-4
V gene: TRBV7-2
CDR3 protein: CASSDTGQGIEKLFF

J gene: TRBJ2-3
V gene: TRBV14
CDR3 protein: CASSQDPYGTPYTDTQYF

J gene: TRBJ1-2
V gene: TRBV6-2/TRBV6-3
CDR3 protein: CASSLIAENYGYTF

J gene: TRBJ2-5
V gene: TRBV10-3
CDR3 protein: CAIRPGQGREETQYF

J gene: TRBJ2-7
V gene: TRBV5-4
CDR3 protein: CASSPGTSPVGEQYF

J gene: TRBJ1-1
V gene: TRBV7-9
CDR3 protein: CASSDMTGAGEAFF

J gene: TRBJ1-6
V gene: TRBV30
CDR3 protein: CAWTVTNSPLHF

J gene: TRBJ1-6
V gene: TRBV6-6
CDR3 protein: CASIPGEGSSPLHF

J gene: TRBJ1-1
V gene: TRBV2
CDR3 protein: CASSGDRGTEAFF

J gene: TRBJ2-7
V gene: TRBV5-6
CDR3 protein: CASSVAGGPYEQYF

J gene: TRBJ2-5
V gene: TRBV27
CDR3 protein: CARPPLPETQYF

J gene: TRBJ1-5
V gene: TRBV24-1
CDR3 protein: CATQGANQPQHF

J gene: TRBJ1-2
V gene: TRBV27
CDR3 protein: CASSDRAEGYTF

J gene: TRBJ2-3
V gene: TRBV7-6
CDR3 protein: CASSFRTDRTDTQYF

J gene: TRBJ1-6
V gene: TRBV11-2
CDR3 protein: CASSLAAVAPLHF

J gene: TRBJ2-2
V gene: TRBV6-2/TRBV6-3
CDR3 protein: CASSSPPTVANTGELFF

J gene: TRBJ1-3
V gene: TRBV4-3
CDR3 protein: CASSQGALVAGNTIYF

J gene: TRBJ2-3
V gene: TRBV5-1
CDR3 protein: CASSAGGSGDTQYF

J gene: TRBJ1-5
V gene: TRBV28
CDR3 protein: CASSPRRGNQPQHF

J gene: TRBJ2-5
V gene: TRBV5-1
CDR3 protein: CASSWDMVETQYF

J gene: TRBJ1-1
V gene: TRBV14
CDR3 protein: CASSGWPTEAFF

J gene: TRBJ1-5
V gene: TRBV28
CDR3 protein: CASIWDRANNQPQHF

J gene: TRBJ1-2
V gene: TRBV7-2
CDR3 protein: CASSYAGGQGDGYTF

J gene: TRBJ2-5
V gene: TRBV14
CDR3 protein: CASSRWDRQETQYF